These T cell receptor beta chains were read from a single sample in a study of regulatory dendritic cells for organ transplantation. Here immunoSEQ multiplex PCR was the method, and the copy in TCRdb shows in-frame clones only, minus some. In the table there are under 15,000 clones, approximately 79% of which are singletons. Antigens for these TCRs are unknown. The sequenced material came from naive CD8+ T cells from blood cultured with regulatory dendritic cells. These receptor sequences come from a human donor in good health. CDR3s leave out the opening cysteine and the closing phenylalanine or tryptophan.

CDR3 protein: ASSEGAGGFTDTQY
J gene: TRBJ2-3
V gene: TRBV9

CDR3 protein: ASSIDRSPLGEQF
J gene: TRBJ2-1
V gene: TRBV9

CDR3 protein: ASSPLLGGDNEQF
J gene: TRBJ2-1
V gene: TRBV4-1

CDR3 protein: ASKRERSTGETQY
J gene: TRBJ2-5
V gene: TRBV7-8

CDR3 protein: ASSLADFSYEQY
J gene: TRBJ2-7
V gene: TRBV7-9

CDR3 protein: ASSPRDRITEAF
J gene: TRBJ1-1
V gene: TRBV18

CDR3 protein: ASSLILGGANVLT
J gene: TRBJ2-6
V gene: TRBV11-2

CDR3 protein: ASSLGKGYEQY
J gene: TRBJ2-7
V gene: TRBV7-7

CDR3 protein: ASSKQGTSGNQPQH
J gene: TRBJ1-5
V gene: TRBV18

CDR3 protein: ASSLVERYNEQF
J gene: TRBJ2-1
V gene: TRBV11-2

CDR3 protein: ASSSWTGETYEQY
J gene: TRBJ2-7
V gene: TRBV5-1

CDR3 protein: ASSLEVGSSYEQY
J gene: TRBJ2-7
V gene: TRBV7-6

CDR3 protein: ASSPSGGQEGYEQY
J gene: TRBJ2-7
V gene: TRBV9

CDR3 protein: ASSLSSTEAF
J gene: TRBJ1-1
V gene: TRBV7-9

CDR3 protein: ASSQALGGLKNTEAF
J gene: TRBJ1-1
V gene: TRBV4-3

CDR3 protein: ASSQERGLGYGYT
J gene: TRBJ1-2
V gene: TRBV4-2

CDR3 protein: ASSQGFTDTQY
J gene: TRBJ2-3
V gene: TRBV13

CDR3 protein: ASSIGTGVEQF
J gene: TRBJ2-1
V gene: TRBV19

CDR3 protein: ASSTQDRFASSYEQY
J gene: TRBJ2-7
V gene: TRBV18

CDR3 protein: SVRHLYEQY
J gene: TRBJ2-7
V gene: TRBV29-1

CDR3 protein: ASTRLAGSYEQY
J gene: TRBJ2-7
V gene: TRBV21-1

CDR3 protein: ASSWGQGSQPQH
J gene: TRBJ1-5
V gene: TRBV6-6

CDR3 protein: ASSVEGRGGYEQF
J gene: TRBJ2-1
V gene: TRBV9

CDR3 protein: ASSYSKAYNEQF
J gene: TRBJ2-1
V gene: TRBV6-5

CDR3 protein: ASSPGRGDYGYT
J gene: TRBJ1-2
V gene: TRBV4-3

CDR3 protein: AISELGGGALSTDTQY
J gene: TRBJ2-3
V gene: TRBV10-3

CDR3 protein: ASSASGGARDTQY
J gene: TRBJ2-3
V gene: TRBV5-6

CDR3 protein: ASSQHTGTRFYEQY
J gene: TRBJ2-7
V gene: TRBV4-1

CDR3 protein: ASSGGSTNEKLF
J gene: TRBJ1-4
V gene: TRBV9

CDR3 protein: ASSSGLAVEQF
J gene: TRBJ2-1
V gene: TRBV7-8

CDR3 protein: ASSVNVRVSSGNTIY
J gene: TRBJ1-3
V gene: TRBV9

CDR3 protein: SATGQLTEAF
J gene: TRBJ1-1
V gene: TRBV29-1

CDR3 protein: SVELQGPPGTF
J gene: TRBJ1-1
V gene: TRBV29-1

CDR3 protein: ASSLTSKGAADYEQY
J gene: TRBJ2-7
V gene: TRBV5-6

CDR3 protein: ASSGDFGPNTEAF
J gene: TRBJ1-1
V gene: TRBV9

CDR3 protein: ASSETGVADTQY
J gene: TRBJ2-3
V gene: TRBV6-4

CDR3 protein: ASGGTENNQPQH
J gene: TRBJ1-5
V gene: TRBV12-5

CDR3 protein: ASSYSQGHWELF
J gene: TRBJ2-2
V gene: TRBV6-5

CDR3 protein: ASRTEWAGNTEAF
J gene: TRBJ1-1
V gene: TRBV6-5

CDR3 protein: ASSLEAIDYNEQF
J gene: TRBJ2-1
V gene: TRBV5-1

CDR3 protein: ASSLPRGKAF
J gene: TRBJ1-1
V gene: TRBV7-8

CDR3 protein: ASSVEEGLGEKLF
J gene: TRBJ1-4
V gene: TRBV9

CDR3 protein: ASSQDSQGRAYEQY
J gene: TRBJ2-7
V gene: TRBV4-1

CDR3 protein: ASSHRGLAGGRNEQF
J gene: TRBJ2-1
V gene: TRBV4-2

CDR3 protein: ASSLGQSGNGGYT
J gene: TRBJ1-2
V gene: TRBV7-2

CDR3 protein: ASLGVRSSYEQY
J gene: TRBJ2-7
V gene: TRBV6-1

CDR3 protein: ASSLGAAGAYEQY
J gene: TRBJ2-7
V gene: TRBV13

CDR3 protein: ASSPGTITNEKLF
J gene: TRBJ1-4
V gene: TRBV5-4

CDR3 protein: ASSQGVGTMNTEAF
J gene: TRBJ1-1
V gene: TRBV4-1

CDR3 protein: ASSSRGATSYEQY
J gene: TRBJ2-7
V gene: TRBV6-6

CDR3 protein: ASSTSGNTIY
J gene: TRBJ1-3
V gene: TRBV6-5

CDR3 protein: ASIHTDSPLH
J gene: TRBJ1-6
V gene: TRBV7-9

CDR3 protein: ASSQAQGGTYEQY
J gene: TRBJ2-7
V gene: TRBV4-3

CDR3 protein: ASSWRGQSSYNEQF
J gene: TRBJ2-1
V gene: TRBV7-8